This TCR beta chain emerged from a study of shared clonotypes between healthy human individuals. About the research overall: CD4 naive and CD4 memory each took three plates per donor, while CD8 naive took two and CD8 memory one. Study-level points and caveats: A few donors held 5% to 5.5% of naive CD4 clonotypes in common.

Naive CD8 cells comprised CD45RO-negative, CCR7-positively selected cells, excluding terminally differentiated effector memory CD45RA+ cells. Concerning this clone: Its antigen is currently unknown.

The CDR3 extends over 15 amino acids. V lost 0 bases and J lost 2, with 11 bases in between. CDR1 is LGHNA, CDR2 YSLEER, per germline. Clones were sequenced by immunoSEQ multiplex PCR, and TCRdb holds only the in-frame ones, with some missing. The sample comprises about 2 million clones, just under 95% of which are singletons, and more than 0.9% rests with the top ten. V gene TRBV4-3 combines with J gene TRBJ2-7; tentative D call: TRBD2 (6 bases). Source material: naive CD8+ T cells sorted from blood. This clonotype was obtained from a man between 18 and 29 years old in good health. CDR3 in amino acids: CASSQDSTGAYEQYF. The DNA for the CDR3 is TGCGCCAGCAGCCAAGATTCTACGGGAGCCTACGAGCAGTACTTC.